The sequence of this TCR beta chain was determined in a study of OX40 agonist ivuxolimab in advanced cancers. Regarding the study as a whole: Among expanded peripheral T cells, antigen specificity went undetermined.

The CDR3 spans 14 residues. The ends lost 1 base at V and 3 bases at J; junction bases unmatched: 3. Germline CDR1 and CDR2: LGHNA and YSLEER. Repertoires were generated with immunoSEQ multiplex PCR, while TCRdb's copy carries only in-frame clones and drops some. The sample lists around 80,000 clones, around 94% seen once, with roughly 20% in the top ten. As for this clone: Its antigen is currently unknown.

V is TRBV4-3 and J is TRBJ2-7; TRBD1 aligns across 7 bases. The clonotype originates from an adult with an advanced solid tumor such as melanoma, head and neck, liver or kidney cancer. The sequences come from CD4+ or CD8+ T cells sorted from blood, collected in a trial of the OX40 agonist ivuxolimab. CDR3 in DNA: TGCGCCAGCAGCCAAGCGACAGGGTACTACGAGCAGTACTTC. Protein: CASSQATGYYEQYF.